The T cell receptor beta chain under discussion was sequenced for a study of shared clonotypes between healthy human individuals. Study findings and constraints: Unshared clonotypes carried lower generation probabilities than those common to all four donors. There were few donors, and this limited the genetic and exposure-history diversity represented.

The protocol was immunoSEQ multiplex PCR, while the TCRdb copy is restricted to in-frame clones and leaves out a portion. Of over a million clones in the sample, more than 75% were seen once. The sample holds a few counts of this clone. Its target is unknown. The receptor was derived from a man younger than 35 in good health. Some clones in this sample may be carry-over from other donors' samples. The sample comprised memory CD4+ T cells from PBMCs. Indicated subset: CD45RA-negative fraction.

The CDR3 loop is CSNALADTQYF. In nucleotides, the CDR3 is TGCAGTAACGCCCTCGCAGATACGCAGTATTTT. This chain links TRBV20-1 with TRBJ2-3; no firm D call. The CDR3 length is 11 residues. Germline CDR1 DFQATT, CDR2 SNEGSKA (reference sequence). Trimming pared 8 bases from V and 4 bases from J, leaving 10 bases between.